This T cell receptor beta chain was retrieved from a study of response to subunit inactivated influenza vaccine (dated by TCRdb to between 2017 and 2018). Broadly, across the study: The study used deep quantitative T cell receptor repertoire profiling to track responses to a trivalent subunit inactivated influenza vaccine. Summary of the overall study and its limitations: The authors suggested that each seasonal influenza vaccination may recruit only a limited number of new T cells.

The library was generated by RT-PCR. The data were produced on an Illumina HiSeq 2500. In TCRdb, the public reads were trimmed at Q25 with fastp and aligned with MiXCR, with productive beta chains retained. Duplicate CDR3 protein sequences are folded into a single record with the most common DNA and genes. Present in this sample are roughly 790,000 distinct CDR3 sequences, 21% of which were seen just once. Clones ranked in the top ten supply 9.5% to 13% of the sample. CDR1 and CDR2 were assigned from the germline V gene as MNHNS and SASEGT. CDR3 length: 16 amino acids, cysteine to phenylalanine. Only CDR3 DNA remains: 48 bases, in frame from the first base. The junction shows trimming of 6 bases on V and 0 bases on J, and the gene matches do not reach 6 bases of it. As regards this clonotype: Its antigen is not yet known. Per-base quality was not reported, and no clone a single base away is much larger than it.

The sequencing used PBMCs from blood, collected about 5 days after vaccination. The sequence links TRBV6-1 to TRBJ2-2; TRBD1 aligns with 8 central bases. The TCR originated in a man aged 45 to 65 who received an inactivated influenza vaccine. Donor details come from another sample of the same person, matched by shared clones. The bases are TGTGCCAGCAGGACTCAGGGGGCCTCGAACACCGGGGAGCTGTTTTTT. Translated, it reads CASRTQGASNTGELFF.